This entry concerns a single TCR beta chain. Its antigen is currently not known. No much larger clone exists at a distance of one base, and base qualities are not known. TCRbeta CDR3 regions were amplified from genomic DNA using the immunoSEQ Assay, a bias-controlled multiplex PCR. In the source study's methods: Nucleated cell counts per sample were estimated from amplification of reference gene primers within the assay. Sequence reads were collapsed and filtered to measure the absolute abundance of every unique TCRbeta CDR3 rearrangement. For each sample, productive Simpson clonality was calculated by taking the square root of Simpson's diversity index across productive rearrangements. The table comes from immuneACCESS by way of TCRdb, which keeps in-frame sequences with V and J called. Part of the clones is missing from these tables; in studies checked, under half for an unresolved V gene and the rest for unknown reasons. V and J calls and clone size are given by that table; D and trimming were obtained from the DNA. The sample records about 130,000 clones, 85% of which are singletons. The top ten hold under 7% of the sample.

These data originate in a study of blood T cell repertoires in COVID-19 (dated by TCRdb to about 2020). Context from the whole study: Samples covering the acute and convalescent phases of COVID-19 were provided by collaborators in the United States, Italy and Spain. The material from the prospective study consisted of cDNA or gDNA derived from T cells, B-cell-depleted T cells, or PBMCs. The dataset comprised deeply sampled blood TCRbeta repertoires from subjects exposed to, actively infected with, or recovered from COVID-19. The repertoires were released in a freely available public database intended as a resource for research on the immune response to SARS-CoV-2. Samples came from the ongoing ImmuneRACE study (first 160 participants) plus 1,254 subjects from 6 global collaborators. Sample metadata almost always included a de-identified subject ID, COVID-19 status, age in years and sex. HLA class I and class II types, where available, came from metadata supplied by the sample provider rather than from assay-based typing.

The investigation overall reported the following: Clinical and demographic metadata were provided uncurated, with the amount varying by source and participant.

Whole blood was collected in K2EDTA tubes by collaborating institutions according to the institutions' own protocols. For TCRbeta analysis, collaborators shipped samples in one of three forms: frozen whole blood, isolated PBMCs, or DNA extracted from either of those sample types. The CDR3 measures 14 amino acids from cysteine to phenylalanine. The sequence is cut down to CDR3 DNA, 42 bases in frame from base 1. V is pruned by 5 bases and J by 6 bases, leaving 9 bases of the junction without a gene match. CDR1 MNHEY and CDR2 SVGAGI are derived from the germline V gene. The sequenced material came from peripheral blood. The chain couples TRBV6-5 to TRBJ1-2, with 7 bases aligning to TRBD1. The clonotype comes from a man older than 75 with active or convalescent COVID-19. For the CDR3, the sequence is CASSPSQGSHGYTF. The base sequence is TGTGCCAGCAGTCCCTCACAGGGGAGTCATGGCTACACCTTC.